Each of the 7 T cell receptor beta chains below was sequenced from the same sample in a study of control samples from healthy donors and cancer patients. The repertoire was sequenced with immunoSEQ multiplex PCR; TCRdb's copy has only in-frame clones and lacks some. The sample holds about 130,000 clones, roughly 87% seen once. Sequencing input: blood. These receptors came from a young man in good health.

Comments on this clone: The sample carries other DNA sequences with the same CDR3. The chain has TRBV12-3 or TRBV12-4 and TRBJ2-2, with D unresolved. V lost 4 bases, J lost 6 bases, and 3 bases lay in between. The CDR3 totals 11 residues. For the CDR3, the DNA is TGTGCCAGCAGTTCATCCGGGGAGCTGTTTTTT. Its translation: CASSSSGELFF.

This clone was observed a handful of times. CDR3 sequence reads: CAWKGGVNQPQHF. CDR3 DNA: TGTGCCTGGAAGGGAGGGGTCAATCAGCCCCAGCATTTT. The rearrangement joins TRBV30 to TRBJ1-5, with a tentative D call TRBD1 (5 bases). The CDR3 is 13 residues long. Trimming shortened V by 4 bases and J by 3 bases, and 10 bases separated the two germline ends. Germline assignment: CDR1 GTSNPN and CDR2 SVGIG (reference sequence).

The chain couples TRBV27 to TRBJ2-1; 7 bases agree with TRBD2. CDR1 is MNHEY, CDR2 SMNVEV, per germline (reference sequence). The CDR3 runs 16 residues. The J segment lost 8 bases and the V segment lost 5 bases, leaving 15 bases of the junction unmatched. CDR3 coding DNA: TGTGCCAGCAGTCCCATTGGGAGCGGGATAGGCTATGAGCAGTTCTTC. Amino acids: CASSPIGSGIGYEQFF.

This chain links TRBV15 with TRBJ2-3; no definite D call. This CDR3 contains 12 residues. Trimming shortened V by 3 bases and J by 5 bases, and 6 bases separated the two germline ends. Per germline, CDR1 LNHNV and CDR2 YYDKDF (reference sequence). In nucleotides, the CDR3 is TGTGCCACCAGCAGCTGGGGAGATACGCAGTATTTT. Amino acids: CATSSWGDTQYF.

The chain is built from TRBV6-4 and TRBJ2-6; 9 bases fit TRBD2. V shed 5 bases, J shed 4 bases, and the junction held 6 bases outside the gene matches. The CDR3 loop spans 16 amino acids. The germline V gene has CDR1 MRHNA and CDR2 SNTAGT. The CDR3 sequence is CASSYSGGTGANVLTF. The DNA of the CDR3 is TGTGCCAGCAGTTATAGCGGGGGCACCGGGGCCAACGTCCTGACTTTC.

The sample holds a few counts of this clone. The chain joins TRBV6-6 to TRBJ2-2; TRBD1 matches 10 bases. CDR3 size: 16 residues. The V gene end was trimmed by 0 bases and the J gene end by 6 bases; junction bases not matched to a gene: 4. Germline assignment: CDR1 MNHNY and CDR2 SVGAGI (reference sequence). The CDR3 is CASSYSKTGGSGELFF. CDR3 nucleotide sequence: TGTGCCAGCAGTTACTCGAAGACAGGGGGCTCCGGGGAGCTGTTTTTT.

This chain connects TRBV9 to TRBJ2-3; 11 nucleotides align to TRBD1. CDR1 is SGDLS, CDR2 YYNGEE, per germline. Trimming at V came to 5 bases and at J to 2 bases, leaving 13 bases not matched to a gene. The CDR3 sequence is 18 residues long. CDR3 in DNA: TGTGCCAGCAGTGATCTTCCCGGGACAGGGGGACACACAGATACGCAGTATTTT. Translated, it gives CASSDLPGTGGHTDTQYF.